The 17 T cell receptor beta chains below come from one sample, sequenced in a study of identical twins. TCRdb re-called the 5' RACE reads with MiXCR, one entry per CDR3 protein. Among some 660,000 distinct CDR3 sequences, 8% to 9% were seen once, and the ten largest hold 0.98%. The sample was also linked to a second study, of yellow fever vaccine responses in identical twins.

Source material: PBMCs. These receptors all stem from a woman between 18 and 30 years old in good health.

This clonotype was observed many times. The chain couples TRBV5-1 to TRBJ1-1, with a tentative D call TRBD1 (6 bases). Germline V gene sequence: CDR1 SGHRS, CDR2 YFSETQ. The ends were cut back, 4 bases at V and 4 bases at J, with 14 bases in the middle. The CDR3 spans 14 residues. As DNA, the CDR3 is TGCGCCAGCAGCGCACAGGGTTCTGGCACTGAAGCTTTCTTT. This sequence encodes CASSAQGSGTEAFF.

This clonotype was found many times. The chain carries TRBV12-3 or TRBV12-4 and TRBJ1-2; D unclear. The CDR3 consists of 13 residues. Trimming took 7 bases from V and 0 from J, leaving 9 bases between them. CDR3 loop: CASKLIPNYGYTF. The CDR3 nucleotides read TGTGCCAGCAAGCTGATACCTAACTATGGCTACACCTTC.

This chain joins TRBV15 and TRBJ2-2; 7 bases match TRBD1. The CDR3 totals 16 residues. V lost 1 base to trimming and J lost 2 bases; unmatched junction nucleotides: 4. Germline V lookup: CDR1 LNHNV, CDR2 YYDKDF (reference sequence). The CDR3 DNA reads TGTGCCACCAGCAGAGGCCACAGGGGAAACACCGGGGAGCTGTTTTTT. Protein: CATSRGHRGNTGELFF.

V usage is TRBV2 and J usage is TRBJ2-2, with a weak D call TRBD1 (6 bases). The CDR3 sequence is 14 residues long. V dropped 6 bases and J dropped 4 bases, with 12 bases sitting between them. Germline V CDR1 and CDR2: SNHLY, FYNNEI. CDR3 sequence reads: CASRKQGSTGELFF. The CDR3 DNA is TGTGCCAGCAGAAAACAGGGAAGCACCGGGGAGCTGTTTTTT.

This clonotype showed up many times. The chain joins TRBV4-1 to TRBJ2-3; 7 bases are shared with TRBD2. Germline loops: CDR1 MGHRA, CDR2 YSYEKL. The CDR3 extends over 15 amino acids. V lost 4 bases, J lost 2 bases, and 6 bases stayed unmatched. This CDR3 reads CASSLLLAPTDTQYF. CDR3 DNA: TGCGCCAGCAGCCTCTTACTAGCGCCCACAGATACGCAGTATTTT.

As concerns this clonotype: A much larger clone lies a single base off, so this may be a read error. The gene calls are TRBV6-5 and TRBJ2-2; 9 bases line up with TRBD1. Germline V gene data show CDR1 as MNHEY and CDR2 as SVGAGI. This CDR3 has 17 residues. After removal of 2 bases from V and 4 bases from J, the junction contained 8 bases not matched to a gene. CDR3 amino acids: CASSYTFGTGLTGELFF. The CDR3 DNA follows: TGTGCCAGCAGTTACACATTCGGGACAGGGCTCACCGGGGAGCTGTTTTTT.

In this sample, this clonotype turned up a few times. J is TRBJ2-1 and V is TRBV24-1; D possibly corresponds to TRBD1 (7 bases). V lost 2 bases, J lost 2 bases, and 9 bases lay in between. CDR3 length equals 15 residues. Germline assignment: CDR1 KGHDR and CDR2 SFDVKD. CDR3 coding DNA: TGTGCCACCAGTGATTCAGGGGGGCCCTACAATGAGCAGTTCTTC. Translated, it gives CATSDSGGPYNEQFF.

Only a few counts were recorded for this clonotype. J is TRBJ2-2 and V is TRBV7-9; D remains unclear. Trimming took 7 bases from V and 0 from J, leaving 9 bases between them. Germline V gene data show CDR1 as SEHNR and CDR2 as FQNEAQ (reference sequence). The CDR3 is 14 amino acids. As DNA, the CDR3 is TGTGCCAGCACCTCAAATTCGAACACCGGGGAGCTGTTTTTT. It yields the protein CASTSNSNTGELFF. The full variable domain, in which reference TRBV7-9 and TRBJ2-2 provide the parts outside the CDR3, is DTGVSQNPRHKITKRGQNVTFRCDPISEHNRLYWYRQTLGQGPEFLTYFQNEAQLEKSRLLSDRFSAERPKGSFSTLEIQRTEQGDSAMYLCASTSNSNTGELFFGEGSRLTVL.

J is TRBJ2-1 and V is TRBV24-1; the D is unclear. Germline CDR1 and CDR2: KGHDR and SFDVKD. The CDR3 is 13 amino acids. The ends were cut back, 8 bases at V and 4 bases at J, with 11 bases in the middle. CDR3 amino acids: CATNSEPYNEQFF. CDR3 sequence (DNA): TGTGCCACCAACAGCGAACCGTACAATGAGCAGTTCTTC.

The V call is TRBV29-1, the J call TRBJ2-1; TRBD2 is a possible D gene (6 bases). V dropped 5 bases and J dropped 6 bases, with 14 bases sitting between them. The V gene's germline CDR1 is SQVTM and CDR2 ANQGSEA. The length of the CDR3 is 13 residues. DNA for the CDR3: TGCAGCGTTACGGGAGTGTGGGGCAATGAGCAGTTCTTC. Its protein is CSVTGVWGNEQFF.

This clonotype was found many times. The rearrangement joins TRBV5-1 to TRBJ1-6; no definite D call. Germline V lookup: CDR1 SGHRS, CDR2 YFSETQ. V was trimmed by 0 bases and J by 8 bases, leaving 18 bases between them. The CDR3 runs to 17 residues. The CDR3 DNA reads as TGCGCCAGCAGCTTGGTTCCAGGACTAGCCTTGGATTCACCCCTCCACTTT. Protein product: CASSLVPGLALDSPLHF.

This chain joins TRBV9 and TRBJ2-3; tentatively, D is TRBD2 (8 bases). With 1 base removed from V and 5 bases from J, the gap between germline ends came to 17 bases. Germline CDR1 reads SGDLS; CDR2 reads YYNGEE. The CDR3 consists of 16 residues. In DNA, the CDR3 is TGTGCCAGCAGCGTATGGGGCGGGAGGACAGGAGATACGCAGTATTTT. It yields the protein CASSVWGGRTGDTQYF. The full variable domain, rest sourced from reference TRBV9 and TRBJ2-3, is DSGVTQTPKHLITATGQRVTLRCSPRSGDLSVYWYQQSLDQGLQFLIQYYNGEERAKGNILERFSAQQFPDLHSELNLSSLELGDSALYFCASSVWGGRTGDTQYFGPGTRLTVL.

This chain joins TRBV7-2 and TRBJ2-3; no definite D call. The CDR3 totals 15 residues. From germline, CDR1 is SGHTA and CDR2 FQGNSA. V was cut by 5 bases and J by 0 bases, with 12 bases left in between. CDR3 residues: CASSDRSSSTDTQYF. CDR3 nucleotide sequence: TGTGCCAGCAGCGACCGAAGTTCTAGCACAGATACGCAGTATTTT.

This clonotype was found many times. The chain couples TRBV7-2 to TRBJ2-1; D remains unclear. The CDR3 is 13 amino acids. V was pared by 6 bases and J by 1 base, with 7 bases between. Germline values: CDR1 SGHTA, CDR2 FQGNSA. The DNA of the CDR3 is TGTGCCAGCAGATCCGGATCCTACAATGAGCAGTTCTTC. Translated: CASRSGSYNEQFF.

V and J are TRBV2 and TRBJ2-3, with 14 bases fitting TRBD2. This CDR3 comprises 18 residues. Germline V lookup: CDR1 SNHLY, CDR2 FYNNEI. The ends lost 6 bases at V and 6 bases at J; junction bases unmatched: 14. The CDR3 nucleotides read TGTGCCAGCAGGGTAGGGACTAGCGGGGGCCGGCGATGGGATACGCAGTATTTT. As protein: CASRVGTSGGRRWDTQYF.

The chain carries TRBV10-3 and TRBJ1-5; no reliable D call. The germline gives CDR1 ENHRY, CDR2 SYGVKD. CDR3 size: 15 residues. Between the trimmed V and J ends, which lost 3 bases and 2 bases, there was a span of 11 bases. The CDR3, as DNA: TGTGCCATCAGTGACCCACCCGCGGGCAATCAGCCCCAGCATTTT. Its translation: CAISDPPAGNQPQHF.

At least ten counts were recorded for this clonotype. The rearrangement links TRBV6-2 or TRBV6-3 to TRBJ2-7; D unclear. Germline CDR1 reads MNHEY; CDR2 reads SVGEGT. The V end lost 2 bases, the J end lost 6 bases, and 11 bases lay between the germline ends. The CDR3 is 13 residues long. The CDR3 reads CASSYTIKLEQYF. CDR3 DNA: TGTGCCAGCAGTTACACGATCAAACTCGAGCAGTACTTC.